The entry below gives a single T cell receptor beta chain sequence along with its context. Its specificity is not known. The CDR3 sequence is 14 residues long. CDR1 and CDR2 from the germline V gene are LNHNV and YYDKDF (reference sequence). V was clipped by 3 bases and J by 2 bases, with 11 bases between them. Sequencing was performed with immunoSEQ multiplex PCR; in TCRdb, only in-frame clones are kept and a portion is missing. The data contain 95,000 to 100,000 clones, 84% of them singletons. This specimen comes from a study of OX40 agonist ivuxolimab in advanced cancers. Whole-study context: The study gave patients intravenous ivuxolimab at 0.01 to 10 mg/kg every 2 weeks. Two cutaneous melanoma patients and one hepatocellular carcinoma patient, three in all, had partial responses. The study's findings and limits: At doses 0.1 to 3.0 mg/kg, CD4+ and CD8+ clones expanded.

This chain uses TRBV15 with TRBJ2-7, with D maybe TRBD2 (5 bases). The sample consisted of CD4+ or CD8+ T cells sorted from blood, taken in a trial of the OX40 agonist ivuxolimab. The clonotype comes from an adult with an advanced solid tumor such as melanoma, head and neck, liver or kidney cancer. The CDR3 coding sequence is TGTGCCACCAGCAGTGGCAGAGGGCCCTACGAGCAGTACTTC. This encodes CATSSGRGPYEQYF.